This TCR beta chain was identified during a study of cytomegalovirus exposure and HLA in healthy donors. Primers included in the PCR were 60 Vbeta and 13 Jbeta primers. Using immunoSEQ multiplex PCR, the repertoire was profiled, and TCRdb retains in-frame clones only, with some absent. Of 150,000 or so clones listed, around 80% are singletons. CDR1 and CDR2 from the germline V gene are SGHRS and YFSETQ. The CDR3 runs to 14 residues. The germline V and J ends were trimmed by 0 bases and 6 bases, with 10 bases remaining between them. The sequence derives from a woman between 40 and 55 years old in good health and CMV-seropositive. The chain employs TRBV5-1 and TRBJ1-5, with D unclear. Sequencing used PBMCs. The CDR3 protein is CASSLAGEGQPQHF. The CDR3 DNA is TGCGCCAGCAGCTTGGCGGGAGAGGGTCAGCCCCAGCATTTT.